This TCR beta chain stems from a study of identical twins. The junction had 3 bases not matched to a gene; V was cut back by 5 bases and J by 4 bases. The germline V gene has CDR1 MNHEY and CDR2 SVGEGT. CDR3 length equals 14 residues. TCRdb reanalysed the 5' RACE reads using MiXCR and keeps one entry per CDR3 protein. The sample contains roughly 720,000 distinct CDR3 sequences, about 20% of which appear only once. This clonotype was seen more than once but under ten times. These data were also filed under a second study, of T cells expressing NK-cell markers.

The TCR sequence derives from a woman younger than 35 in good health. The chain is built from TRBV6-2 or TRBV6-3 and TRBJ2-3, with 10 bases identical to TRBD1. Sequenced input: PBMCs. Here the CDR3 DNA reads TGTGCCAGCAGTCGGGACAGGGGAGCAGATACGCAGTATTTT. This translates into CASSRDRGADTQYF.